This TCR beta chain was sequenced during a study of T cells in Graves' hyperthyroidism and ophthalmopathy. Study-wide results and limits: Before onset, by a median of approximately 5.9 months, the model predicted ophthalmopathy.

Amplified TCR beta CDR3 regions derived from RNA transcripts. The HTBI primer set served for first-round RT-PCR of the TCR CDR3. TCRdb re-called the multiplex PCR reads with MiXCR, one entry per CDR3 protein. The sample lists under 350,000 distinct CDR3 sequences; 15% to 20% were seen once. Source material for PBMCs was less than 12 ml fresh peripheral blood. A word on this clonotype: Its antigen is currently unknown. A much larger clone differs from this one at a single base, so this may be a read error.

The CDR3 has 16 amino acids. With 1 base removed from V and 0 bases from J, the gap between germline ends came to 11 bases. Germline-derived CDR1 and CDR2 are LGHDT and YNNKEL (reference sequence). The sequence was collected from a woman in her forties or fifties with Graves' hyperthyroidism. Sequenced: blood. The rearrangement uses TRBV3-1 and TRBJ2-3, with D possibly matching TRBD2 (6 bases). The CDR3: CASSQVRGISTDTQYF. In DNA, the CDR3 is TGTGCCAGCAGCCAAGTACGGGGGATTAGCACAGATACGCAGTATTTT.